This T cell receptor (beta chain) derives from a study of shared clonotypes between healthy human individuals. On sorted subsets, replicate PCRs used roughly 190 ng DNA, or tens of thousands of T cell genomes. The data were produced by immunoSEQ multiplex PCR, yet TCRdb's version contains in-frame clones alone and is incomplete. This table has approximately 1.1 million clones, approximately 80% appearing once. The CDR3 is 16 residues long. Trimming pared 4 bases from V and 1 base from J, leaving 17 bases between. Germline CDR1 reads LGHNA; CDR2 reads YNFKEQ. Sequenced input: memory CD4+ T cells from PBMCs. Documented subset: CD45RA-negative fraction. The chain joins TRBV4-2 to TRBJ2-7; D not resolved. This receptor was identified in a man aged 18 to 29 in good health. Some clones in this sample may be carry-over from other donors' samples. The CDR3 here is CASSRMVGGDSYEQYF. CDR3 in DNA: TGTGCCAGCAGCCGGATGGTGGGCGGAGATTCCTACGAGCAGTACTTC.